Presented here are 21 T cell receptor beta chains from one specimen sequenced in a study of T cells in Graves' hyperthyroidism and ophthalmopathy. TCR beta CDR3 sequences were amplified from RNA transcripts. HTBI primers were used for first-round RT-PCR of the TCR CDR3. From the multiplex PCR reads, TCRdb called clonotypes with MiXCR, one entry per CDR3 protein. Counted here are 300,000 to 350,000 distinct CDR3 sequences, 20% to 25% occurring once; the ten biggest clones make up about 50%. Sample: blood. The receptors were sampled from a woman in her 50s with Graves' hyperthyroidism.

This clonotype has at least ten counts. This sequence joins TRBV12-3 or TRBV12-4 and TRBJ2-4; no definite D call. V gave up 4 bases and J gave up 4 bases, with 8 bases separating them. The CDR3 totals 13 residues. CDR3 nucleotide sequence: TGTGCCAGCAGTTCGGACCAAAAAAACATTCAGTACTTC. Protein sequence: CASSSDQKNIQYF.

The sample holds many counts of this clonotype. The chain links TRBV10-2 to TRBJ1-1; the D is unclear. The CDR3 length is 16 residues. Looked up from germline, CDR1 is WSHSY and CDR2 is SAAADI. The germline V and J ends were trimmed by 7 bases and 0 bases, with 18 bases remaining between them. This CDR3 reads CASTRSKQRLNTEAFF. DNA of the CDR3: TGCGCCAGCACCCGTTCGAAACAACGCTTGAACACTGAAGCTTTCTTT.

The chain uses TRBV2 and TRBJ1-5; D might be TRBD1 (5 bases). CDR1 SNHLY and CDR2 FYNNEI come from the germline V gene. The CDR3 consists of 13 residues. V was shortened by 7 bases and J by 5 bases, with 12 bases between the two germline ends. This CDR3 is CASTERGDQPQHF. DNA of the CDR3: TGTGCCAGCACCGAAAGGGGTGATCAGCCCCAGCATTTT.

The V call is TRBV7-4, the J call TRBJ2-1, with no clear D. The CDR3 is made up of 15 amino acids. Germline CDR1 reads SGHVT; CDR2 reads SQSDAQ. Deletions cut 5 bases from V and 0 bases from J, with 11 bases between. The CDR3 coding sequence is TGTGCCAGCAGCCCTGGACGGAGCTCCTACAATGAGCAGTTCTTC. Translation gives CASSPGRSSYNEQFF.

The chain is built from TRBV12-3 or TRBV12-4 and TRBJ2-7; D is perhaps TRBD1 (6 bases). V lost 5 bases to trimming and J lost 3 bases, with 14 bases between them. The CDR3 runs to 14 residues. The CDR3 loop is CASSPGVGDYEQYF. For the CDR3, the DNA is TGTGCCAGCAGTCCAGGGGTTGGGGACTACGAGCAGTACTTC.

The chain joins TRBV12-3 or TRBV12-4 to TRBJ2-2; D remains unclear. This CDR3 spans 15 amino acids. V was pared by 6 bases and J by 4 bases, with 15 bases between. The CDR3 DNA reads as TGTGCCAGCAGCCGTGGTGGGGAAGGCACCGGGGAGCTGTTTTTT. Translated: CASSRGGEGTGELFF.

This clonotype was picked up many times. The CDR3 loop reads CASSLLTSTDTQYF. Here the CDR3 DNA reads TGCGCCAGCAGCTTGCTGACTAGCACAGATACGCAGTATTTT. V is TRBV5-1 and J is TRBJ2-3; no clear D. Germline values: CDR1 SGHRS, CDR2 YFSETQ. The V end lost 1 base, the J end lost 0 bases, and 6 bases lay between the germline ends. The CDR3 is 14 amino acids.

This clonotype has only a few counts. This chain uses TRBV10-3 with TRBJ2-1, with 7 bases that match TRBD2. CDR3 length: 14 amino acids. Unmatched junction bases numbered 4, after V lost 8 bases and J lost 0 bases. The germline CDR1 and CDR2 sequences are ENHRY and SYGVKD. The CDR3 DNA reads TGTGCCATCTCTAGCGGACCCTCCTACAATGAGCAGTTCTTC. Amino acid sequence: CAISSGPSYNEQFF.

This clonotype was detected a few times. The chain joins TRBV7-8 to TRBJ2-3, with D possibly matching TRBD2 (6 bases). Between the trimmed V and J ends, which lost 4 bases and 9 bases, there was a span of 17 bases. Per germline, CDR1 SGHVS and CDR2 FQNEAQ. The CDR3 is 14 amino acids. CDR3 DNA: TGTGCCAGCAGCTCAACCTCAGGCCGGGGGACGCAGTATTTT. This encodes CASSSTSGRGTQYF.

The chain combines TRBV28 with TRBJ1-4; D remains ambiguous. There are 12 residues in the CDR3. Germline lookup yields CDR1 MDHEN and CDR2 SYDVKM. Trimming took 7 bases from V and 8 from J, leaving 11 bases between them. CDR3 coding DNA: TGTGCCAGCAAGAGGGCCGAAGAAAAACTGTTTTTT. Protein: CASKRAEEKLFF.

This clonotype was observed a handful of times. V and J are TRBV30 and TRBJ2-1; TRBD2 aligns across 7 bases. The CDR3 length is 16 residues. Losses at the gene ends were 5 bases for V and 1 base for J; bases not matched to a gene: 11. From germline, CDR1 is GTSNPN and CDR2 SVGIG (reference sequence). CDR3 residues: CAWLPGLPVSYNEQFF. Written as DNA, the CDR3 is TGTGCCTGGTTACCGGGACTACCCGTGTCCTACAATGAGCAGTTCTTC.

At least ten counts were recorded for this clonotype. The J gene is TRBJ1-1, the V gene TRBV6-1; 7 bases are a match to TRBD1. V was clipped by 5 bases and J by 0 bases; unmatched bases: 9. Germline V gene data show CDR1 as MNHNS and CDR2 as SASEGT. The CDR3 consists of 16 residues. The CDR3 here is CASSRRTGSMNTEAFF. The CDR3 DNA reads TGTGCCAGCAGTCGGCGGACAGGTAGCATGAACACTGAAGCTTTCTTT.

The chain recombines TRBV20-1 with TRBJ2-2; no definite D call. Deletions cut 5 bases from V and 2 bases from J, with 3 bases between. The CDR3 length is 11 residues. The germline V gene has CDR1 DFQATT and CDR2 SNEGSKA (reference sequence). CDR3 coding DNA: TGCAGTGCTTTTAACACCGGGGAGCTGTTTTTT. This codes for CSAFNTGELFF.

At least ten counts were recorded for this clonotype. The rearrangement joins TRBV11-3 to TRBJ2-1, with a weak D call TRBD2 (6 bases). V dropped 3 bases and J dropped 5 bases, with 14 bases sitting between them. The CDR3 length is 15 residues. CDR1 is SGHNT, CDR2 YENEEA, per germline. The CDR3 nucleotides are TGTGCCAGCAGCTTCACCGGGAGCTTGGACAATGAGCAGTTCTTC. Translated, it gives CASSFTGSLDNEQFF.

This clonotype was seen at least ten times. The V gene is TRBV3-1, the J gene TRBJ1-1; D gene uncertain. The CDR3 totals 15 residues. Germline V gene lookup returns CDR1 LGHDT and CDR2 YNNKEL (reference sequence). V was trimmed by 0 bases and J by 1 base, leaving 9 bases between them. The CDR3 sequence: CASSQDLSGNTEAFF. Here the CDR3 DNA reads TGTGCCAGCAGCCAAGATCTTTCAGGGAACACTGAAGCTTTCTTT.

The table lists this clonotype with a few counts. The V call is TRBV28, the J call TRBJ2-1, with 10 positions matching TRBD1. V shed 5 bases, J shed 16 bases, and the junction held 8 bases outside the gene matches. This CDR3 has 12 residues. The germline CDR1 and CDR2 sequences are MDHEN and SYDVKM. The CDR3 region has the DNA TGTGCCAGCAGTCTTCCTGGACAGGGGGGCTTCTTC. Translating it yields CASSLPGQGGFF.

This chain uses TRBV11-2 with TRBJ2-1; 16 positions agree with TRBD2. Germline loops: CDR1 SGHAT, CDR2 FQNNGV. Trimming at V came to 5 bases and at J to 10 bases, leaving 2 bases not matched to a gene. The CDR3 length is 14 residues. The CDR3 DNA reads TGTGCCAGCAGCGGGACTAGCGGGGGGGAAGAGCAGTTCTTC. This translates into CASSGTSGGEEQFF.

Concerning this clonotype: This may arise from a read error, as a much more abundant clone is one base away. The chain carries TRBV24-1 and TRBJ2-4, with a tentative D call TRBD2 (6 bases). This CDR3 is 17 amino acids long. In germline, CDR1 is KGHDR, CDR2 SFDVKD. CDR3 loop: CATSDPGERAARNIQYF. Written as DNA, the CDR3 is TGTGCCACCAGTGATCCCGGCGAGCGGGCGGCCAGAAACATTCAGTACTTC.

Remarks on this clonotype: This may arise from a read error, as a much more abundant clone is one base away. The chain joins TRBV9 to TRBJ2-7; D assignment may be TRBD1 or TRBD2 (5 bases each). The germline V and J ends were trimmed by 5 bases and 9 bases, with 18 bases remaining between them. Per germline, CDR1 SGDLS and CDR2 YYNGEE. The CDR3 totals 13 residues. CDR3 DNA: TGTGCCAGCAGTCCCCCGCGCGCGAGGGGGCAGTACTTC. Translating it yields CASSPPRARGQYF.

The gene calls are TRBV20-1 and TRBJ2-6; 7 nucleotides match TRBD2. Trimming removed 3 bases from V and 0 bases from J; junction bases left unmatched: 5. Looked up from germline, CDR1 is DFQATT and CDR2 is SNEGSKA (reference sequence). The CDR3 has 16 residues. In nucleotides, the CDR3 is TGCAGTGCTAGCGGCGGGGGTCTCTCTGGGGCCAACGTCCTGACTTTC. Translating it yields CSASGGGLSGANVLTF.

There are many counts of this clonotype. This chain uses TRBV11-2 with TRBJ2-7; 8 bases are a match to TRBD1. Germline V gene lookup returns CDR1 SGHAT and CDR2 FQNNGV. V shed 8 bases and J 5 bases; nucleotides not matched to a gene: 11. There are 14 residues in the CDR3. The CDR3 is CASGIDRGTDEQYF. CDR3 DNA: TGTGCCAGCGGGATTGACAGGGGTACGGACGAGCAGTACTTC.